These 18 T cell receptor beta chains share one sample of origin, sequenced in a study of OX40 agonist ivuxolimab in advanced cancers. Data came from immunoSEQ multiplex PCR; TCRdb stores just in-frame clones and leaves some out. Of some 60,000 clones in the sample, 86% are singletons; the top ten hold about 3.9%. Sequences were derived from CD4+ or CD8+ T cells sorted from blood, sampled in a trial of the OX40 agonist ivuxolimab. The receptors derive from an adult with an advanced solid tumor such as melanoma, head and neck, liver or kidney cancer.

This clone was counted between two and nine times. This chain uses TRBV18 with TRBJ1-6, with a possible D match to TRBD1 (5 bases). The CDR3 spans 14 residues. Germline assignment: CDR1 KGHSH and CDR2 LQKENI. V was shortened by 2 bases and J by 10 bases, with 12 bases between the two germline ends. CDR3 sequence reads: CASSPLGDSSPLHF. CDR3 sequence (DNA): TGTGCCAGCTCACCATTAGGGGATTCATCACCCCTCCACTTT.

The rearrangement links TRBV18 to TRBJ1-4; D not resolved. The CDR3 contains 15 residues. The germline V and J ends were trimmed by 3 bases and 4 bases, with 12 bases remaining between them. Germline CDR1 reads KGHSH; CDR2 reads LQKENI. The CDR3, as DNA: TGTGCCAGCTCACCCGGGGAAGTGGGTAATGAAAAACTGTTTTTT. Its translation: CASSPGEVGNEKLFF.

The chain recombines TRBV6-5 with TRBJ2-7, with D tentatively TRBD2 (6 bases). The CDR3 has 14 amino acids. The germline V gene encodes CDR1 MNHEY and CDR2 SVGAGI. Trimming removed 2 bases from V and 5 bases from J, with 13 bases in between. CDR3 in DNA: TGTGCCAGCAGTTACGGAGGGTCCAGGGACGAGCAGTACTTC. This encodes CASSYGGSRDEQYF.

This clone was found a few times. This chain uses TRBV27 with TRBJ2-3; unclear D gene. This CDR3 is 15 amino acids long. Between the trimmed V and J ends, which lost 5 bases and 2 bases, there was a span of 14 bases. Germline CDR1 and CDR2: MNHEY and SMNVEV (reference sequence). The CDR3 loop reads CASSRTPLPTDTQYF. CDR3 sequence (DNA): TGTGCCAGCAGTAGGACCCCGCTGCCCACAGATACGCAGTATTTT.

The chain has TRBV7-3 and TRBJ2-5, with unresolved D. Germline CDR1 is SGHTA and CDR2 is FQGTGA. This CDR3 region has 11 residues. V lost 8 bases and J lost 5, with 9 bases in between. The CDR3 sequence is CASSDGETQYF. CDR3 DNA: TGTGCCAGCTCGGACGGGGAGACCCAGTACTTC.

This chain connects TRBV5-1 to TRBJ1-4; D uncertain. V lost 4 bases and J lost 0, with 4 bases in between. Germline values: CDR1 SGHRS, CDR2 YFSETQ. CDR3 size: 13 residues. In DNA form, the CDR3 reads TGCGCCAGCAGCGTTGCAACTAATGAAAAACTGTTTTTT. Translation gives CASSVATNEKLFF.

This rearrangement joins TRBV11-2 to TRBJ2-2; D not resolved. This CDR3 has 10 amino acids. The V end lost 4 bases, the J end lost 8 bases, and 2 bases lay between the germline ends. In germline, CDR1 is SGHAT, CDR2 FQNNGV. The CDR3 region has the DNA TGTGCCAGCAGCTCAGGGGAGCTGTTTTTT. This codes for CASSSGELFF.

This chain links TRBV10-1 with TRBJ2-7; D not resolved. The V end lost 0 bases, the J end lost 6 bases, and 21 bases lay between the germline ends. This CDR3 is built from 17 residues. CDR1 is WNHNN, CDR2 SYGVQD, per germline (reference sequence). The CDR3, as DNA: TGCGCCAGCAGTGAGTCGTCGGTGGGCTCGGCCCGAGCCGAGCAGTACTTC. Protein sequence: CASSESSVGSARAEQYF.

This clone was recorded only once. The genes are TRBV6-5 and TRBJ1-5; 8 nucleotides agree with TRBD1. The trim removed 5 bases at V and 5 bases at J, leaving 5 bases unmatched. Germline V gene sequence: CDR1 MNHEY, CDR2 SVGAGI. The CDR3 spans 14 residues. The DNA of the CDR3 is TGTGCCAGCAGTGAACTGACAGGGGATCAGCCCCAGCATTTT. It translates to CASSELTGDQPQHF.

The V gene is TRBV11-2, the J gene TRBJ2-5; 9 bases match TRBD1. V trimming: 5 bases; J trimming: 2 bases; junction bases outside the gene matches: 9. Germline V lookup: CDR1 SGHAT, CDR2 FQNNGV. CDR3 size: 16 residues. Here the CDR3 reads CASSPFGDREQETQYF. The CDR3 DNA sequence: TGTGCCAGCAGCCCATTTGGGGACAGGGAACAAGAGACCCAGTACTTC.

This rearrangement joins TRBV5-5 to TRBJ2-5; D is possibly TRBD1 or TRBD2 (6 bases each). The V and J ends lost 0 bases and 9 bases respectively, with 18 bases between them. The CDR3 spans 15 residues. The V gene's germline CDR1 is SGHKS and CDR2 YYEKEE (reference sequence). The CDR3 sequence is CASSLEGGEFGSQYF. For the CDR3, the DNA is TGTGCCAGCAGCTTGGAGGGGGGCGAGTTTGGTTCCCAGTACTTC.

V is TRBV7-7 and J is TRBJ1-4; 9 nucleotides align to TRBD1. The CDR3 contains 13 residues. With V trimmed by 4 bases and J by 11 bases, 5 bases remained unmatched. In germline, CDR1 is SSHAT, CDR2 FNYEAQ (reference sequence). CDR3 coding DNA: TGTGCCAGCAGCTCAGGACAGGGGAGGAAACTGTTTTTT. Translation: CASSSGQGRKLFF.

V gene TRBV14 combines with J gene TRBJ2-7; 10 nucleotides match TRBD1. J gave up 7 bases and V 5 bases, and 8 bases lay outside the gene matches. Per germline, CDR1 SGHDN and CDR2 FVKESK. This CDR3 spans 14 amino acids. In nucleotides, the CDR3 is TGTGCCAGCAGCGCCCGGGACAGGGGCCAAGAGCAGTACTTC. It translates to CASSARDRGQEQYF. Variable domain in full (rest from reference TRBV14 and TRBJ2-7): EAGVTQFPSHSVIEKGQTVTLRCDPISGHDNLYWYRRVMGKEIKFLLHFVKESKQDESGMPNNRFLAERTGGTYSTLKVQPAELEDSGVYFCASSARDRGQEQYFGPGTRLTVT.

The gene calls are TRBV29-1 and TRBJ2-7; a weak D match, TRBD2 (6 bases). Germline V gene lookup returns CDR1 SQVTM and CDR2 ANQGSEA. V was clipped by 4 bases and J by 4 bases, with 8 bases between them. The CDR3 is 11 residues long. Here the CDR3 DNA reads TGCAGCGTTGGGGCGGGATACGAGCAGTACTTC. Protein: CSVGAGYEQYF.

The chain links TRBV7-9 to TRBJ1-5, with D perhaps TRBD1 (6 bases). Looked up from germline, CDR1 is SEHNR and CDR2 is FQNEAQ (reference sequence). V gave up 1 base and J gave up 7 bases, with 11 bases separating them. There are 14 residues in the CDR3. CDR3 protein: CASSLGGQSQPQHF. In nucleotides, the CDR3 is TGTGCCAGCAGCTTAGGCGGACAGAGCCAGCCCCAGCATTTT.

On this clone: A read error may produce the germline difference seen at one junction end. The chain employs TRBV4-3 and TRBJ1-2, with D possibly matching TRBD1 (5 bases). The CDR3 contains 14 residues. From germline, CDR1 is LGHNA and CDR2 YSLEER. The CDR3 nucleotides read TGCGCCGGCAGCCAAGGGGCAGGTTCCTATGGCTACACCTTC. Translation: CAGSQGAGSYGYTF.

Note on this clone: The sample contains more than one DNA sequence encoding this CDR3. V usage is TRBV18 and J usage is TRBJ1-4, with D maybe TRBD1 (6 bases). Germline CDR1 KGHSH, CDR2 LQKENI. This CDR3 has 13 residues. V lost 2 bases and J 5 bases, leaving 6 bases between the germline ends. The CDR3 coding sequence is TGTGCCAGCTCACCAAGGGGGAATGAAAAACTGTTTTTT. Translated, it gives CASSPRGNEKLFF.

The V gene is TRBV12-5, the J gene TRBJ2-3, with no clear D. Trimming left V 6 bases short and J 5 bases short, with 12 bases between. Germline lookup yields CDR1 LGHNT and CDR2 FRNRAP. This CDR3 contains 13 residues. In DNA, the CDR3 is TGTGCTAGTGGCCGTACCCCCCTAGATACGCAGTATTTT. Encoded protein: CASGRTPLDTQYF.